The table lists the clone carrying this T cell receptor (beta chain) with a few counts. As yet, its antigen is unknown. The data stem from a study of T cell clonotyping in hematopoietic cell transplantation. Germline CDR1 and CDR2: SQVTM and ANQGSEA. CDR3 length equals 11 residues. V shed 7 bases and J 14 bases; nucleotides not matched to a gene: 10. General observations from the study: Broader posttransplant TCR repertoire diversity was predicted by graft donor and pretransplant recipient Inverse Simpson Index values. No sorting was done, leaving CD4 and CD8 contributions mixed. Recipient TCR diversity dropped after transplant; expanded clonotypes rose from day 30 to 180.

Clones were read by immunoSEQ multiplex PCR, and TCRdb kept only the in-frame ones, dropping some. The data contain some 7,400 clones, around nine tenths of them singletons. This TCR derives from a male patient aged 45-59 years who had an allogeneic stem cell transplant from a related donor, so the T cells may come from the graft donor. Some clones in this sample may be carry-over from other donors' samples. The sequenced sample was PBMCs, obtained 100 days after allogeneic stem cell transplant. The V and J genes are TRBV29-1 and TRBJ2-3, with 9 bases fitting TRBD1. CDR3 residues: CSGSGTGTRYF. The DNA for the CDR3 is TGCAGCGGATCCGGGACAGGGACCAGGTATTTT.